This T cell receptor beta chain was profiled in a study of T cells in Graves' hyperthyroidism and ophthalmopathy. CDR1 is SGHTA, CDR2 FQGNSA, per germline. This CDR3 spans 13 amino acids. V lost 3 bases and J 6 bases, leaving 9 bases between the germline ends. Ophthalmopathy patients all had a Clinical Activity Score of at least 3, a NOSPECS grade of at least 4 and disease under 3 months old. Pregnant or lactating patients were excluded, as were those with uncontrolled infection or other autoimmune disease. Orbital computed tomography, thyroid ultrasound, serum thyroxine and TRAb, and clinical symptoms together informed the diagnoses. The study's findings and limits: Peripheral blood also featured most of the thyroid clonotypes expanded above 0.001.

Only a few counts were recorded for this clonotype. Its antigen is as yet unknown. Amplified TCR beta CDR3 regions derived from RNA transcripts. The HTBI primer set served for first-round RT-PCR of the TCR CDR3. MiXCR, applied by TCRdb to the multiplex PCR reads, yields one record per CDR3 protein. Counted here are fewer than 500,000 distinct CDR3 sequences, about 14% occurring once; the ten biggest clones make up approximately 13%. V usage is TRBV7-2 and J usage is TRBJ1-5; D call uncertain. This TCR came from a man aged 18 to 30 with Graves' ophthalmopathy. Sequencing used blood. Here the CDR3 reads CASSFVLGQPQHF. In DNA form, the CDR3 reads TGTGCCAGCAGCTTCGTCCTAGGTCAGCCCCAGCATTTT.